This T cell receptor beta chain was captured by sequencing in a study of cytomegalovirus exposure and HLA in healthy donors. Study findings and constraints: A later analysis found most CMV-associated TCR beta chains apparently HLA-restricted. In a later analysis, a missense DCLRE1C variant was linked to TCR beta V- and J-gene trimming.

PCR primers comprised 60 Vbeta and 13 Jbeta primers. Data came from immunoSEQ multiplex PCR; TCRdb stores just in-frame clones and leaves some out. The sample yields approximately 190,000 clones, 70% seen once. About this clone: Its target is not known.

Source material: PBMCs. The clonotype was recovered from a man in his forties or fifties in good health and CMV-seropositive.

The CDR3 region is CASSVGKGAPYGYTF. The CDR3 DNA is TGTGCCAGCAGTGTTGGAAAAGGGGCTCCCTATGGCTACACCTTC. The chain couples TRBV2 to TRBJ1-2, with D possibly being TRBD1 (5 bases). The CDR3 sequence is 15 residues long. V lost 4 bases to trimming and J lost 4 bases, with 16 bases between them. Germline V gene data show CDR1 as SNHLY and CDR2 as FYNNEI.